A single sample gave rise to the 18 T cell receptor beta chains below, sequenced in a study of blood T cell repertoires in COVID-19. Here immunoSEQ multiplex PCR was the method, and the copy in TCRdb shows in-frame clones only, minus some. The sample yields roughly 76,000 clones, around 93% seen once. Specimen: peripheral blood. The receptors were gathered from an older woman with active COVID-19.

The rearrangement links TRBV20-1 to TRBJ1-1, with TRBD1 identical over 10 bases. The CDR3 is 11 amino acids. Looked up from germline, CDR1 is DFQATT and CDR2 is SNEGSKA (reference sequence). V trimming: 5 bases; J trimming: 11 bases; junction bases outside the gene matches: 5. The CDR3 sequence is CSALDRGSAFF. In DNA, the CDR3 is TGCAGTGCTTTGGACAGGGGGTCGGCTTTCTTT.

This rearrangement joins TRBV6-6 to TRBJ2-2, with 14 positions matching TRBD2. From germline, CDR1 is MNHNY and CDR2 SVGAGI (reference sequence). Losses at the gene ends were 6 bases for V and 3 bases for J; bases not matched to a gene: 3. The CDR3 is 16 amino acids. The CDR3 DNA reads as TGTGCCAGCAGAAAGACTAGCGGGAGGGACACCGGGGAGCTGTTTTTT. Residues: CASRKTSGRDTGELFF.

The count of this clone is one. The chain carries TRBV15 and TRBJ2-2; D may be TRBD1 (5 bases). Germline CDR1 reads LNHNV; CDR2 reads YYDKDF (reference sequence). V was trimmed by 4 bases and J by 5 bases, leaving 5 bases between them. The CDR3 sequence is 12 residues long. CDR3 sequence: CATSKGTGELFF. The CDR3 nucleotides read TGTGCCACCAGCAAGGGGACCGGGGAGCTGTTTTTT.

The gene calls are TRBV6-5 and TRBJ2-7, with 12 bases lining up with TRBD2. This CDR3 spans 15 amino acids. Trimming at V came to 7 bases and at J to 2 bases, leaving 6 bases not matched to a gene. Germline assignment: CDR1 MNHEY and CDR2 SVGAGI. For the CDR3, the DNA is TGTGCCAGCACCTCCCGACTAGCGGGGGCCTACGAGCAGTACTTC. It encodes CASTSRLAGAYEQYF.

The sample holds one count of this clone. The chain has TRBV4-1 and TRBJ2-7; TRBD1 matches 8 bases. Losses at the gene ends were 0 bases for V and 3 bases for J; bases not matched to a gene: 4. The CDR3 length is 15 residues. Germline values: CDR1 MGHRA, CDR2 YSYEKL. For the CDR3, the DNA is TGCGCCAGCAGCCAAGATCGGACAGGGTTCTACGAGCAGTACTTC. Its protein product is CASSQDRTGFYEQYF.

The V call is TRBV6-5, the J call TRBJ1-2, with 7 positions matching TRBD1. The J segment lost 6 bases and the V segment lost 7 bases, leaving 14 bases of the junction unmatched. Per germline, CDR1 MNHEY and CDR2 SVGAGI. The length of the CDR3 is 15 residues. CDR3 coding DNA: TGTGCCAGCACCCACCGGGCAGGGGGAACCCATGGCTACACCTTC. It yields the protein CASTHRAGGTHGYTF.

V and J are TRBV14 and TRBJ2-1; D is unresolved. Germline assignment: CDR1 SGHDN and CDR2 FVKESK. The CDR3 runs 15 residues. Trimming left V 1 base short and J 0 bases short, with 7 bases between. CDR3 DNA: TGTGCCAGCAGCCAAGGTATTTCCTCCTACAATGAGCAGTTCTTC. Protein product: CASSQGISSYNEQFF. The whole variable domain, remainder taken from reference TRBV14 and TRBJ2-1, is EAGVTQFPSHSVIEKGQTVTLRCDPISGHDNLYWYRRVMGKEIKFLLHFVKESKQDESGMPNNRFLAERTGGTYSTLKVQPAELEDSGVYFCASSQGISSYNEQFFGPGTRLTVL.

V gene TRBV4-2 combines with J gene TRBJ1-5, with D perhaps matching TRBD1 (6 bases). The CDR3 runs to 14 residues. V was pared by 5 bases and J by 6 bases, with 14 bases between. Germline loops: CDR1 LGHNA, CDR2 YNFKEQ. This chain's CDR3 is CASSLTGRGQPQHF. The CDR3 nucleotides are TGTGCCAGCAGCTTAACAGGGAGAGGTCAGCCCCAGCATTTT.

The rearrangement uses TRBV19 and TRBJ1-5; 7 nucleotides line up with TRBD1. The CDR3 has 16 amino acids. Germline CDR1 is LNHDA and CDR2 is SQIVND (reference sequence). Trimming removed 3 bases from V and 6 bases from J; junction bases left unmatched: 11. The CDR3 spells CASSIRGQGRIQPQHF. CDR3 in DNA: TGTGCCAGTAGTATTAGGGGGCAGGGCAGAATTCAGCCCCAGCATTTT. The whole variable domain, filled in from reference TRBV19 and TRBJ1-5, reads DGGITQSPKYLFRKEGQNVTLSCEQNLNHDAMYWYRQDPGQGLRLIYYSQIVNDFQKGDIAEGYSVSREKKESFPLTVTSAQKNPTAFYLCASSIRGQGRIQPQHFGDGTRLSIL.

The chain recombines TRBV5-1 with TRBJ2-5, with TRBD1 matching over 10 bases. With V trimmed by 4 bases and J by 3 bases, 3 bases remained unmatched. CDR1 SGHRS and CDR2 YFSETQ come from the germline V gene. This CDR3 comprises 14 residues. The CDR3 nucleotides are TGCGCCAGCAGCCGGACAGGGGGAGAAGAGACCCAGTACTTC. It codes for CASSRTGGEETQYF.

The chain carries TRBV5-1 and TRBJ1-2; D perhaps matches TRBD1 (5 bases). Germline V gives CDR1 SGHRS, CDR2 YFSETQ. Trimming pared 0 bases from V and 4 bases from J, leaving 16 bases between. The CDR3 sequence is 16 residues long. The CDR3 reads CASSLGGSIARYGYTF. CDR3 bases: TGCGCCAGCAGCTTGGGGGGCAGCATCGCTCGCTATGGCTACACCTTC.

The CDR3 DNA sequence: TGTGCCAGCTCGACGGGCGGGGTACAAGAGACCCAGTACTTC. It encodes CASSTGGVQETQYF. This chain joins TRBV18 and TRBJ2-5, with TRBD2 as a possible D gene (6 bases). Germline CDR1 and CDR2: KGHSH and LQKENI. The CDR3 runs 14 residues. V lost 6 bases and J 2 bases, leaving 13 bases between the germline ends.

This rearrangement joins TRBV28 to TRBJ1-1; 7 nucleotides line up with TRBD1. This CDR3 region has 12 residues. Germline trimming cut 7 bases from V and 7 bases from J; bases unmatched to any gene: 6. The germline V gene has CDR1 MDHEN and CDR2 SYDVKM. The CDR3 loop reads CASTWTGYEAFF. The CDR3 DNA follows: TGTGCCAGCACCTGGACAGGTTATGAAGCTTTCTTT. The full variable domain, completed using reference TRBV28 and TRBJ1-1, is DVKVTQSSRYLVKRTGEKVFLECVQDMDHENMFWYRQDPGLGLRLIYFSYDVKMKEKGDIPEGYSVSREKKERFSLILESASTNQTSMYLCASTWTGYEAFFGQGTRLTVV.

The chain employs TRBV14 and TRBJ1-2; 9 nucleotides match TRBD1. This CDR3 comprises 16 residues. The germline V gene encodes CDR1 SGHDN and CDR2 FVKESK. J was trimmed by 0 bases and V by 3 bases; bases with no gene match: 5. This CDR3 reads CASSQDRGRANYGYTF. CDR3 DNA: TGTGCCAGCAGCCAGGACAGGGGAAGAGCTAACTATGGCTACACCTTC.

The chain links TRBV30 to TRBJ2-6; a weak D match, TRBD1 (6 bases). The CDR3 runs 15 residues. Germline CDR1 and CDR2: GTSNPN and SVGIG (reference sequence). Trimming removed 3 bases from V and 2 bases from J, with 11 bases in between. The DNA of the CDR3 is TGTGCCTGGAGAGCGCAGGGGACTGGGGCCAACGTCCTGACTTTC. This sequence encodes CAWRAQGTGANVLTF.

The V call is TRBV4-1, the J call TRBJ1-1; 7 nucleotides match TRBD1. V shed 6 bases, J shed 3 bases, and the junction held 10 bases outside the gene matches. Germline V gene lookup returns CDR1 MGHRA and CDR2 YSYEKL. The CDR3 sequence is 15 residues long. DNA of the CDR3: TGCGCCAGCAGACAACAGGGGTTTAAAGACACTGAAGCTTTCTTT. It yields the protein CASRQQGFKDTEAFF.

This clone was detected once. The chain employs TRBV2 and TRBJ1-5, with D perhaps TRBD1 (6 bases). V was trimmed by 3 bases and J by 0 bases, leaving 9 bases between them. Per the germline V gene, CDR1 is SNHLY and CDR2 is FYNNEI. CDR3 length equals 15 residues. This CDR3 reads CASSDGQNSNQPQHF. The CDR3 DNA reads TGTGCCAGCAGTGATGGACAGAATAGCAATCAGCCCCAGCATTTT.

V is TRBV6-1 and J is TRBJ1-2, with D unclear. Per germline, CDR1 MNHNS and CDR2 SASEGT. Trimming left V 2 bases short and J 7 bases short, with 5 bases between. CDR3 length: 11 residues. In nucleotides, the CDR3 is TGTGCCAGCAGTGAACAAGCTGGCTACACCTTC. It translates to CASSEQAGYTF.